A single sample gave rise to the 9 T cell receptor beta chains below, sequenced in a study of PD-1 blockade in classical Hodgkin lymphoma. Sample time point: cycle 4 day 1 (C4D1), after 6 weeks of nivolumab. Relapses following autologous stem cell transplantation were seen in all patients, with brentuximab vedotin exposure varying. Profiling relied on immunoSEQ multiplex PCR, and the TCRdb table lists in-frame clones only, not all of them. The table has around 92,000 clones, approximately 83% seen once; the top ten hold about 15%. The input for sequencing was peripheral blood mononuclear cells (PBMCs), taken before the fourth cycle of nivolumab. The source is a human donor with classical Hodgkin lymphoma.

This chain joins TRBV20-1 and TRBJ2-5; D is unresolved. The CDR3 has 11 amino acids. Per the germline V gene, CDR1 is DFQATT and CDR2 is SNEGSKA (reference sequence). V lost 2 bases and J 2 bases, leaving 3 bases between the germline ends. The CDR3 DNA follows: TGCAGTGCTAGATCTCAAGAGACCCAGTACTTC. Protein: CSARSQETQYF.

The chain is built from TRBV27 and TRBJ2-7; 12 bases agree with TRBD2. The CDR3 totals 14 residues. Germline CDR1 MNHEY, CDR2 SMNVEV (reference sequence). The trim removed 6 bases at V and 7 bases at J, leaving 7 bases unmatched. CDR3 nucleotide sequence: TGTGCCAGCAGAGTGCTAGCGGGAGGGAGAGAGCAGTACTTC. Encoded protein: CASRVLAGGREQYF.

The chain joins TRBV29-1 to TRBJ1-3, with D uncertain. V lost 4 bases and J lost 0, with 10 bases in between. Germline assignment: CDR1 SQVTM and CDR2 ANQGSEA. The length of the CDR3 is 14 residues. CDR3 nucleotides: TGCAGCGTTGGGGCTCCTAACTCTGGAAACACCATATATTTT. Its protein product is CSVGAPNSGNTIYF.

The chain carries TRBV30 and TRBJ2-5, with D perhaps TRBD2 (6 bases). The CDR3 is made up of 14 amino acids. Germline loops: CDR1 GTSNPN, CDR2 SVGIG (reference sequence). Trimming removed 2 bases from V and 4 bases from J, with 14 bases in between. The CDR3 loop reads CAWSRNSGGETQYF. The CDR3 nucleotides are TGTGCCTGGAGTCGGAATAGCGGAGGAGAGACCCAGTACTTC.

This chain uses TRBV19 with TRBJ2-5; TRBD2 might be the D (5 bases). Deletions cut 2 bases from V and 3 bases from J, with 7 bases between. Germline V gives CDR1 LNHDA, CDR2 SQIVND (reference sequence). The CDR3 loop spans 13 amino acids. CDR3 sequence (DNA): TGTGCCAGTAGTATACAAGCGGAAGAGACCCAGTACTTC. It encodes CASSIQAEETQYF.

This clone has only a few counts. The rearrangement uses TRBV9 and TRBJ2-3; no reliable D call. The CDR3 runs 17 residues. CDR1 is SGDLS and CDR2 is YYNGEE in the germline V gene. Trimming pared 0 bases from V and 4 bases from J, leaving 18 bases between. This CDR3 reads CASSVAARPATADTQYF. In nucleotides, the CDR3 is TGTGCCAGCAGCGTAGCGGCTCGGCCCGCTACAGCAGATACGCAGTATTTT.

J is TRBJ1-2 and V is TRBV2, with 8 bases matching TRBD1. The CDR3 covers 14 residues. The V and J ends lost 5 bases and 4 bases, in that order; junction bases with no gene match: 6. Germline V gene sequence: CDR1 SNHLY, CDR2 FYNNEI. The DNA for the CDR3 is TGTGCCAGCAGTTCAGGGGGCGCGGGCTATGGCTACACCTTC. Protein: CASSSGGAGYGYTF.

Points on this clone: Other DNA sequences of this sample code for an identical CDR3. The J gene is TRBJ1-5, the V gene TRBV6-5; unclear D gene. This CDR3 region has 14 residues. Deletions cut 3 bases from V and 3 bases from J, with 9 bases between. Germline CDR1 MNHEY, CDR2 SVGAGI. The CDR3 bases are TGTGCCAGCAGTTATCGGGGTTCCAATCAGCCCCAGCATTTT. Protein: CASSYRGSNQPQHF.

The genes are TRBV6-6 and TRBJ2-5, with D tentatively TRBD1 or TRBD2 (6 bases each). The V gene's germline CDR1 is MNHNY and CDR2 SVGAGI (reference sequence). CDR3 length equals 14 residues. Trimming removed 2 bases from V and 3 bases from J, with 10 bases in between. The CDR3 region has the DNA TGTGCCAGCAGTTACGGGGGGCCCAAAGAGACCCAGTACTTC. Its protein is CASSYGGPKETQYF.